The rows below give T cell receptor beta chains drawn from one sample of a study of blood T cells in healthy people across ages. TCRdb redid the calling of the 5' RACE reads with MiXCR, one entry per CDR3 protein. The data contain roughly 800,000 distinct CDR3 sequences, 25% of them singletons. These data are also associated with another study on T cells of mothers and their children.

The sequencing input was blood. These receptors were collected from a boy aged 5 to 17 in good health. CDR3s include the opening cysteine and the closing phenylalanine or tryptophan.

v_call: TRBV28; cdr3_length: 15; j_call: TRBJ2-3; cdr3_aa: CASTSPGTGLNTQYF
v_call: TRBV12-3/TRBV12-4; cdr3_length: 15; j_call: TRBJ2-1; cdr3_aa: CASSYGTGIVNEQFF
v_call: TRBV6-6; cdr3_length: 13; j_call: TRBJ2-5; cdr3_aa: CASSSDYQETQYF
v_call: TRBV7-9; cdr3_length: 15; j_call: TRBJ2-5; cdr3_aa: CASSQSVGGVETQYF
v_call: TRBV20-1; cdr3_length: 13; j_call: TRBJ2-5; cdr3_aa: CSAYGTVQETQYF
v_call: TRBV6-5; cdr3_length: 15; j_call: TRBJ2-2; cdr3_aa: CASSYLGILTGELFF
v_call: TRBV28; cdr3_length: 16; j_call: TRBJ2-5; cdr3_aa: CASSLSAGEGEETQYF
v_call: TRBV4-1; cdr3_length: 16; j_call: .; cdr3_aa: CASSGRLAGGNYEQYF
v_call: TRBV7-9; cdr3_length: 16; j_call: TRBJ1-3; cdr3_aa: CASSPRQGTTGNTKYF
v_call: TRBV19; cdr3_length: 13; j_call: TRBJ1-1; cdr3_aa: CASSIDGGTEAFF
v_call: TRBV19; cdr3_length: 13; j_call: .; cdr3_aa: CASSIARSYEQYF
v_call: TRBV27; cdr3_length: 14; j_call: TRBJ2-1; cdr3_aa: CASSLNQGWDEQFF
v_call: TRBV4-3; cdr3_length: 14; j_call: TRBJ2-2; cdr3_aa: CASSPGRGTGELFF
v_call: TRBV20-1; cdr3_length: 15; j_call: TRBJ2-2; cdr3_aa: CSARRQERNTGELFF
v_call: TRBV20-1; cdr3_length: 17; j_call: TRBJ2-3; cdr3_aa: CSARTSGGYSSADTQYF
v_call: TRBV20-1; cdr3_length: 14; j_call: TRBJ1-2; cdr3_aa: CSARDHGPLYGYTF
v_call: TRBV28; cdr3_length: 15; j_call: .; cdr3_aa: CASSLGTGGSNEQYF